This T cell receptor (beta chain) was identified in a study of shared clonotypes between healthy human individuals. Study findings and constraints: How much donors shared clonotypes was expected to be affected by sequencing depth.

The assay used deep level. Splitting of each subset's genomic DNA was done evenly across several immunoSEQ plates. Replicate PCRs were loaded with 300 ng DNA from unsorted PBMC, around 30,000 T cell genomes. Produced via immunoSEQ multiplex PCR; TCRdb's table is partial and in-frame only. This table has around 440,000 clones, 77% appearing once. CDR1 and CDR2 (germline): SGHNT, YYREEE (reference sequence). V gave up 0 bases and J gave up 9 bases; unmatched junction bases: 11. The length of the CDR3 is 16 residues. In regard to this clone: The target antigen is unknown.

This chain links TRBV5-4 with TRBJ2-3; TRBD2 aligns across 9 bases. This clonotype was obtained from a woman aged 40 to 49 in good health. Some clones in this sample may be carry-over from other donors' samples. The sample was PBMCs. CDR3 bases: TGTGCCAGCAGCTTGGCGGGCGGGAGGGCCGGTGGGACGCAGTATTTT. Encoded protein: CASSLAGGRAGGTQYF. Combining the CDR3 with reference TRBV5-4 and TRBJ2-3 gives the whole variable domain ETGVTQSPTHLIKTRGQQVTLRCSSQSGHNTVSWYQQALGQGPQFIFQYYREEENGRGNFPPRFSGLQFPNYSSELNVNALELDDSALYLCASSLAGGRAGGTQYFGPGTRLTVL.